This T cell receptor beta chain was profiled in a study of OX40 agonist ivuxolimab in advanced cancers. It was autoimmune disease history or systemic immunosuppression that excluded patients. Generated by immunoSEQ multiplex PCR, the TCRdb table keeps only in-frame clones and is missing some. Of about 10,000 clones in the sample, about nine tenths were seen once. Unmatched junction bases numbered 18, after V lost 4 bases and J lost 0 bases. The germline CDR1 and CDR2 sequences are KGHSH and LQKENI. This CDR3 is built from 21 residues. The sequence was obtained from an adult with an advanced solid tumor such as melanoma, head and neck, liver or kidney cancer. This chain connects TRBV18 to TRBJ2-7; TRBD2 aligns across 13 bases. The sequencing here drew on CD4+ or CD8+ T cells sorted from blood, taken in a trial of the OX40 agonist ivuxolimab. The chain's CDR3 is CASSLRIPTSGGLQLSYEQYF. Here the CDR3 DNA reads TGTGCCAGCTCACTTCGGATTCCGACTAGCGGGGGGCTTCAACTCTCCTACGAGCAGTACTTC.